The TCR beta chain described here comes from a study of OX40 agonist ivuxolimab in advanced cancers. The wider study: It was ivuxolimab, an agonistic anti-OX40 (CD134) antibody, that patients were treated with.

Baseline was the first blood sampling point, followed by cycle 4 day 1 and cycle 7 day 1. The V segment lost 0 bases and the J segment 4 bases; nucleotides outside the gene matches: 6. The CDR3 is 15 residues long. Looked up from germline, CDR1 is SGDLS and CDR2 is YYNGEE. TCRdb's table, derived via immunoSEQ multiplex PCR, lists solely in-frame clones and lacks some. The profile shows some 10,000 clones, roughly nine tenths of them singletons. This specimen consisted of CD4+ or CD8+ T cells sorted from blood, obtained in a trial of the OX40 agonist ivuxolimab. The chain combines TRBV9 with TRBJ2-7, with 8 bases that match TRBD2. The clonotype was recovered from an adult with an advanced solid tumor such as melanoma, head and neck, liver or kidney cancer. CDR3 bases: TGTGCCAGCAGCGTAGGAGTAGCGGGGTCTTACGAGCAGTACTTC. It is translated as CASSVGVAGSYEQYF.